This T cell receptor beta chain emerged from a study of OX40 agonist ivuxolimab in advanced cancers. Study-wide points: Compared with CD4+, CD8+ T cells on average had more expanded clones.

A remark on this clone: Its antigen remains unidentified.

CDR3 length: 16 amino acids. Per the germline V gene, CDR1 is SGHRS and CDR2 is YFSETQ. V lost 0 bases to trimming and J lost 1 base; unmatched junction nucleotides: 4. Profiled with immunoSEQ multiplex PCR; TCRdb holds only in-frame clones, not every one. Of tens of thousands of clones in the sample, 90% to 95% are singletons; the top ten hold under 3%. The chain couples TRBV5-1 to TRBJ2-3; 8 bases match TRBD1. The TCR sequence derives from an adult with an advanced solid tumor such as melanoma, head and neck, liver or kidney cancer. Source: CD4+ or CD8+ T cells sorted from blood, taken in a trial of the OX40 agonist ivuxolimab. CDR3 bases: TGCGCCAGCAGCTTGGCCGACAGGGGCGGCACAGATACGCAGTATTTT. Translated: CASSLADRGGTDTQYF.